These 20 T cell receptor beta chains share one sample of origin, sequenced in a study of blood T cell repertoires in COVID-19. Clones were read by immunoSEQ multiplex PCR, and TCRdb kept only the in-frame ones, dropping some. Seen here are 300,000 to 350,000 clones, about nine tenths observed once, and the top ten hold 3% to 4%. Sequencing input: peripheral blood. Receptors originate from a woman aged 60-70 years with COVID-19, enrolled during active disease.

This chain links TRBV7-9 with TRBJ2-3; D possibly corresponds to TRBD1 (6 bases). CDR3 length equals 14 residues. The V gene lost 0 bases and the J gene lost 6 bases, with 10 bases spanning the gap. CDR1 and CDR2 from the germline V gene are SEHNR and FQNEAQ (reference sequence). The CDR3 nucleotides read TGTGCCAGCAGCTTAGCGGGGGCAGGGGATACGCAGTATTTT. It codes for CASSLAGAGDTQYF.

The chain is built from TRBV7-3 and TRBJ2-1; D ambiguous. This CDR3 has 13 amino acids. The V end was cut by 1 base, the J end by 6 bases, with 7 bases between. Germline V CDR1 and CDR2: SGHTA, FQGTGA. The CDR3 loop reads CASSLRALNEQFF. The CDR3 region has the DNA TGTGCCAGCAGCTTAAGGGCACTCAATGAGCAGTTCTTC.

The rearrangement links TRBV7-9 to TRBJ2-3; TRBD2 might be the D (6 bases). CDR1 and CDR2 (germline): SEHNR, FQNEAQ (reference sequence). Trimming shortened V by 5 bases and J by 7 bases, and 13 bases separated the two germline ends. The CDR3 loop spans 13 amino acids. The CDR3 sequence: CASSPRLVNTQYF. The CDR3, as DNA: TGTGCCAGCAGCCCCCGACTAGTCAATACGCAGTATTTT.

The V and J genes are TRBV19 and TRBJ1-1, with D hard to call. The germline V gene has CDR1 LNHDA and CDR2 SQIVND (reference sequence). The CDR3 runs 17 residues. The V end lost 4 bases, the J end lost 0 bases, and 18 bases lay between the germline ends. The CDR3 protein is CASSRLQHATLNTEAFF. The CDR3 nucleotides are TGTGCCAGTAGTAGATTACAACACGCCACCCTGAACACTGAAGCTTTCTTT.

The chain is built from TRBV4-1 and TRBJ2-3, with 8 bases aligning to TRBD2. J was trimmed by 5 bases and V by 1 base; bases with no gene match: 5. CDR3 size: 15 residues. Germline CDR1 MGHRA, CDR2 YSYEKL. The CDR3 sequence is CASSQGTSRGDTQYF. The CDR3 DNA reads as TGCGCCAGCAGCCAAGGGACTAGCAGAGGAGATACGCAGTATTTT.

The J gene is TRBJ2-2, the V gene TRBV6-5; 8 bases match TRBD1. The V gene's germline CDR1 is MNHEY and CDR2 SVGAGI. CDR3 size: 16 residues. Trimming at V came to 2 bases and at J to 5 bases, leaving 7 bases not matched to a gene. The CDR3 DNA is TGTGCCAGCAGTTACGGGCAGGGGGCAGGGACCGGGGAGCTGTTTTTT. Encoded protein: CASSYGQGAGTGELFF.

The V call is TRBV5-1, the J call TRBJ2-5, with 13 bases that match TRBD2. The trim removed 1 base at V and 1 base at J, leaving 4 bases unmatched. This CDR3 is built from 17 residues. Germline lookup yields CDR1 SGHRS and CDR2 YFSETQ. CDR3 protein: CASSLTRLAGGQETQYF. The CDR3, as DNA: TGCGCCAGCAGCTTGACGAGACTAGCGGGGGGCCAAGAGACCCAGTACTTC.

J is TRBJ2-3 and V is TRBV7-6; TRBD2 agrees at 10 bases. The CDR3 extends over 16 amino acids. From germline, CDR1 is SGHVS and CDR2 FNYEAQ. V lost 3 bases and J lost 1; bases outside the gene matches: 4. The CDR3 here is CASSFSGGPGTDTQYF. CDR3 in DNA: TGTGCCAGCAGCTTTAGCGGGGGGCCTGGCACAGATACGCAGTATTTT.

The gene calls are TRBV18 and TRBJ1-2; 10 bases agree with TRBD1. The CDR3 covers 15 residues. Germline CDR1 and CDR2: KGHSH and LQKENI. V was pared by 3 bases and J by 5 bases, with 6 bases of the junction left unmatched. As DNA, the CDR3 is TGTGCCAGCTCACCGGACAGGGGGGAGCTTTATGGCTACACCTTC. Its protein is CASSPDRGELYGYTF. Looking up the rest from reference TRBV18 and TRBJ1-2 gives the full variable domain: NAGVMQNPRHLVRRRGQEARLRCSPMKGHSHVYWYRQLPEEGLKFMVYLQKENIIDESGMPKERFSAEFPKEGPSILRIQQVVRGDSAAYFCASSPDRGELYGYTFGSGTRLTVV.

The chain employs TRBV19 and TRBJ1-4; tentative D call: TRBD1 (5 bases). Trimming pared 8 bases from V and 3 bases from J, leaving 10 bases between. Per germline, CDR1 LNHDA and CDR2 SQIVND (reference sequence). The CDR3 length is 13 residues. This CDR3 reads CASQGLSNEKLFF. The DNA of the CDR3 is TGTGCCAGTCAGGGTCTGTCTAATGAAAAACTGTTTTTT.

The rearrangement uses TRBV6-5 and TRBJ1-4, with unresolved D. The CDR3 contains 13 residues. V was pared by 5 bases and J by 3 bases, with 7 bases between. Germline V lookup: CDR1 MNHEY, CDR2 SVGAGI. The CDR3: CASSTMANEKLFF. The CDR3 DNA sequence: TGTGCCAGCAGTACTATGGCTAATGAAAAACTGTTTTTT.

The chain's CDR3 is CASSLGGQGNQPQHF. The CDR3 region has the DNA TGTGCCAGCAGTTTAGGTGGACAAGGCAATCAGCCCCAGCATTTT. The chain recombines TRBV28 with TRBJ1-5; D is possibly TRBD1 (5 bases). Germline values: CDR1 MDHEN, CDR2 SYDVKM. This CDR3 is 15 amino acids long. Trimming left V 2 bases short and J 2 bases short, with 10 bases between.

J is TRBJ2-7 and V is TRBV28, with D possibly matching TRBD2 (6 bases). CDR1 MDHEN and CDR2 SYDVKM come from the germline V gene. The CDR3 is made up of 14 amino acids. Between the trimmed V and J ends, which lost 3 bases and 3 bases, there was a span of 12 bases. CDR3 loop: CASSFGGAIYEQYF. The CDR3 coding sequence is TGTGCCAGCAGTTTTGGAGGGGCTATCTACGAGCAGTACTTC.

V gene TRBV7-2 combines with J gene TRBJ1-2; a weak D match, TRBD1 (6 bases). Looked up from germline, CDR1 is SGHTA and CDR2 is FQGNSA. The V and J ends lost 5 bases and 3 bases respectively, with 10 bases between them. CDR3 length equals 13 residues. This chain's CDR3 is CASSGQLYYGYTF. The CDR3 DNA sequence: TGTGCCAGCAGCGGACAGCTTTACTATGGCTACACCTTC.

This chain connects TRBV19 to TRBJ1-5; D might be TRBD1 (5 bases). The germline CDR1 and CDR2 sequences are LNHDA and SQIVND (reference sequence). Trimming removed 5 bases from V and 5 bases from J, with 16 bases in between. This CDR3 region has 15 residues. In nucleotides, the CDR3 is TGTGCCAGTAGTGCGTCAGGGAGGGGCGATCAGCCCCAGCATTTT. The encoded protein is CASSASGRGDQPQHF.

The chain couples TRBV27 to TRBJ1-1; D is ambiguous. Per the germline V gene, CDR1 is MNHEY and CDR2 is SMNVEV (reference sequence). CDR3 size: 13 residues. V was clipped by 5 bases and J by 5 bases, with 12 bases between them. The CDR3 loop is CASSLNSGTEAFF. CDR3 nucleotides: TGTGCCAGCAGTCTCAATTCCGGGACTGAAGCTTTCTTT.

The rearrangement links TRBV10-1 to TRBJ2-1; tentative D call: TRBD2 (7 bases). The CDR3 loop spans 16 amino acids. V was cut by 5 bases and J by 7 bases, with 21 bases left in between. Germline V gives CDR1 WNHNN, CDR2 SYGVQD (reference sequence). CDR3 in amino acids: CASSQNCAGAGNEQFF. Here the CDR3 DNA reads TGCGCCAGCAGTCAAAATTGTGCGGGGGCGGGAAATGAGCAGTTCTTC.

The chain is built from TRBV25-1 and TRBJ1-3; D call uncertain. This CDR3 has 16 residues. CDR1 and CDR2 from the germline V gene are MGHDK and SYGVNS. The ends were cut back, 1 base at V and 3 bases at J, with 13 bases in the middle. CDR3 in amino acids: CASSESGRINGNTIYF. DNA for the CDR3: TGTGCCAGCAGTGAATCCGGCAGGATTAATGGAAACACCATATATTTT. Variable domain in full (rest from reference TRBV25-1 and TRBJ1-3): EADIYQTPRYLVIGTGKKITLECSQTMGHDKMYWYQQDPGMELHLIHYSYGVNSTEKGDLSSESTVSRIRTEHFPLTLESARPSHTSQYLCASSESGRINGNTIYFGEGSWLTVV.

This rearrangement joins TRBV5-8 to TRBJ1-6; D not resolved. The CDR3 totals 13 residues. CDR1 is SGHTS, CDR2 YDEGEE, per germline. V gave up 6 bases and J gave up 7 bases, with 11 bases separating them. This CDR3 is CASTRAYNSPLHF. The CDR3 DNA sequence: TGTGCCAGCACGAGGGCGTACAATTCACCCCTCCACTTT.

The chain couples TRBV19 to TRBJ1-5; 7 bases are shared with TRBD1. Losses at the gene ends were 7 bases for V and 2 bases for J; bases not matched to a gene: 5. Germline V gives CDR1 LNHDA, CDR2 SQIVND (reference sequence). CDR3 length: 14 amino acids. The CDR3 reads CASIRQGGNQPQHF. In DNA, the CDR3 is TGTGCCAGTATAAGACAGGGCGGCAATCAGCCCCAGCATTTT.